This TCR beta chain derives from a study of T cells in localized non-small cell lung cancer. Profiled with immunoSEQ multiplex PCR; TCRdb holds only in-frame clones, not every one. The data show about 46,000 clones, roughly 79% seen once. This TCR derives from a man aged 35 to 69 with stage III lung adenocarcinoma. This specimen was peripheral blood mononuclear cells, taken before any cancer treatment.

The CDR3 bases are TGTGCCAGCAGCTTAATTACGATCGGCGGCGGGGCTCAAGAGACCCAGTACTTC. This gives the protein CASSLITIGGGAQETQYF. The genes are TRBV7-2 and TRBJ2-5; tentative D call: TRBD2 (6 bases). Germline V gives CDR1 SGHTA, CDR2 FQGNSA. Trimming cost V 2 bases and J 2 bases, with 21 bases left between them. CDR3 length: 18 amino acids.